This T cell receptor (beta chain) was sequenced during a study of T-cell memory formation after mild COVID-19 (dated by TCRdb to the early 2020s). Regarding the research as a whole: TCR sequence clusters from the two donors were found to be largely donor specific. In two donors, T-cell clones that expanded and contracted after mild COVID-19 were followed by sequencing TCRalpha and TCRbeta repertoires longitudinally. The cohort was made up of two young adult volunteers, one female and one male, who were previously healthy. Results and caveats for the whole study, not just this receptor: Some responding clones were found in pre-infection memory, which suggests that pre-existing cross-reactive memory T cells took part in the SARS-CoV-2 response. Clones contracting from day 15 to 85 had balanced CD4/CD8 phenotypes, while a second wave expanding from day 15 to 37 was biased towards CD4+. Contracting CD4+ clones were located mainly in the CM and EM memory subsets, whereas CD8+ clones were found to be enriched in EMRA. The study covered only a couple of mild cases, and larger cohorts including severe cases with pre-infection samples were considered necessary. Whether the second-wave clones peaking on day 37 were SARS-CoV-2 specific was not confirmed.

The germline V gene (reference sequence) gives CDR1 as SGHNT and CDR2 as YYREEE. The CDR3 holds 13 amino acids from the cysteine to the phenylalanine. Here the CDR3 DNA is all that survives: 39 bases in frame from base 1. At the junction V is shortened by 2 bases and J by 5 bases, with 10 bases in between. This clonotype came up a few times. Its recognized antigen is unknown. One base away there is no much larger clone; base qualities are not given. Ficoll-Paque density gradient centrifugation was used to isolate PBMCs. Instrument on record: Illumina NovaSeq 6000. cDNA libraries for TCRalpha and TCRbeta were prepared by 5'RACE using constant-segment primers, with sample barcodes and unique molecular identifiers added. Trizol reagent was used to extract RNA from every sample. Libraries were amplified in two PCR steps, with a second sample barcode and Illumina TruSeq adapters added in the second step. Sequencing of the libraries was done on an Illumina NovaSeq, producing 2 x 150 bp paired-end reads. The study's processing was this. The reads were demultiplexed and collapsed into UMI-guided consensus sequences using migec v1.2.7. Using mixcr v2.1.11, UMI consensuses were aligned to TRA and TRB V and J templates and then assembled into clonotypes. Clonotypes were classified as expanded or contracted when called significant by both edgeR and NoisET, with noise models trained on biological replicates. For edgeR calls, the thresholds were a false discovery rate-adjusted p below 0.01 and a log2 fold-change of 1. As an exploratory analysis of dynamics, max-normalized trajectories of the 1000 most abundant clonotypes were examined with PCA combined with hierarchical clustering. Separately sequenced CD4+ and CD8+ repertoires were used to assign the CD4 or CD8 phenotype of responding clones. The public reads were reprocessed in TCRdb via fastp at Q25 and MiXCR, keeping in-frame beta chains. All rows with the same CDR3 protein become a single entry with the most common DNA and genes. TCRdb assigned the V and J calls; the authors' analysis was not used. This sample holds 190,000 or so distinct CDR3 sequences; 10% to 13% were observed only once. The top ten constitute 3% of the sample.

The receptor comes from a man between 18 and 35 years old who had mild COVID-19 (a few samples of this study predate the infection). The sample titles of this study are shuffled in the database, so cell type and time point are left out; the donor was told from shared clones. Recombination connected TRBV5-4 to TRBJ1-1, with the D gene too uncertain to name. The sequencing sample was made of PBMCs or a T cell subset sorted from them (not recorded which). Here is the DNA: TGTGCCAGCAGCTTCGGTCACGAGACTGAAGCTTTCTTT. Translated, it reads CASSFGHETEAFF.